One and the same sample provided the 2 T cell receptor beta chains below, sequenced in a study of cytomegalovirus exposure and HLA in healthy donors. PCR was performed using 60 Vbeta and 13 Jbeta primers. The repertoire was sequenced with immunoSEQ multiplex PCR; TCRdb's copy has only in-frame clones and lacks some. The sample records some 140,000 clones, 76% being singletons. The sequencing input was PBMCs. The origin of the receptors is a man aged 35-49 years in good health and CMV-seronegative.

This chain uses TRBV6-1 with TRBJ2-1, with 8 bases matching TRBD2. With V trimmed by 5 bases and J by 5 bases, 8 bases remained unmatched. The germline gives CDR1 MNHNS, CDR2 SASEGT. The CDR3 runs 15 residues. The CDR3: CASSIGGAVHNEQFF. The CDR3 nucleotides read TGTGCCAGCAGTATCGGGGGGGCCGTCCACAATGAGCAGTTCTTC.

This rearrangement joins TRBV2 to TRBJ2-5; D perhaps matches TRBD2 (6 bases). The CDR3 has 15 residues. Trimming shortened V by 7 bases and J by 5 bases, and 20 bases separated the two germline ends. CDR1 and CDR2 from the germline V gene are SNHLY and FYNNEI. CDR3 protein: CASKNGGASRETQYF. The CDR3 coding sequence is TGTGCCAGCAAGAATGGAGGGGCCTCCCGGGAGACCCAGTACTTC.